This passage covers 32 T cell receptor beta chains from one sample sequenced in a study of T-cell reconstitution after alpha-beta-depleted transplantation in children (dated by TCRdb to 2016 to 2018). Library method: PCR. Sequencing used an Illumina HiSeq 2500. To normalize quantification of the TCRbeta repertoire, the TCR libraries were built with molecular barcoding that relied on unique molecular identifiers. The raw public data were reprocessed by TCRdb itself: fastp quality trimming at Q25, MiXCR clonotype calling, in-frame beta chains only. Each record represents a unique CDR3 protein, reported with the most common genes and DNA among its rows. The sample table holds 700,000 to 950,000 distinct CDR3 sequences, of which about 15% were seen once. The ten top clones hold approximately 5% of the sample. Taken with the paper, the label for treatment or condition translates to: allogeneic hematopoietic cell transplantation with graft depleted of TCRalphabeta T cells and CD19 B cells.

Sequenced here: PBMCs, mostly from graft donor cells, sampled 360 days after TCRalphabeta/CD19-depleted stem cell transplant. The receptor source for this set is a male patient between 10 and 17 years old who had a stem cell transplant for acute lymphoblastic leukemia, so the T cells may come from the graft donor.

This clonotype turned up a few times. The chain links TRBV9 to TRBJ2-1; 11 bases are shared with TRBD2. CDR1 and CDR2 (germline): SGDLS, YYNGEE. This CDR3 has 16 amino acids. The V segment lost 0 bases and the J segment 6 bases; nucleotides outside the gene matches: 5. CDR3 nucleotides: TGTGCCAGCAGCGTAGCCCTAGCGGGAGGAGGCAATGAGCAGTTCTTC. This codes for CASSVALAGGGNEQFF.

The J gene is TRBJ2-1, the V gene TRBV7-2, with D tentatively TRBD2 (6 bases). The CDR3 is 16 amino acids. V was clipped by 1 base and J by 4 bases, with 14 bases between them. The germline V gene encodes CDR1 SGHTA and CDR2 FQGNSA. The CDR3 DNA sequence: TGTGCCAGCAGCTTAGGATGGGGGACTGGTTACAATGAGCAGTTCTTC. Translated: CASSLGWGTGYNEQFF.

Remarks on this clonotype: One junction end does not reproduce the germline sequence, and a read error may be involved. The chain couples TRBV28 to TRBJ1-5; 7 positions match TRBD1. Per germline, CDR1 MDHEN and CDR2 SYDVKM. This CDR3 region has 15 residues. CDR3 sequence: CAMGHGGGGNQPQHF. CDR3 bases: TGTGCCATGGGCCACGGGGGAGGGGGCAACCAGCCCCAGCATTTT.

This CDR3 reads CASSYSAGGTFYEQYF. CDR3 DNA: TGTGCCAGCAGTTACTCTGCAGGAGGGACATTCTACGAGCAGTACTTC. V is TRBV6-5 and J is TRBJ2-7, with D perhaps TRBD1 or TRBD2 (6 bases each). This CDR3 has 16 amino acids. The germline gives CDR1 MNHEY, CDR2 SVGAGI. The V and J ends lost 0 bases and 3 bases respectively, with 15 bases between them.

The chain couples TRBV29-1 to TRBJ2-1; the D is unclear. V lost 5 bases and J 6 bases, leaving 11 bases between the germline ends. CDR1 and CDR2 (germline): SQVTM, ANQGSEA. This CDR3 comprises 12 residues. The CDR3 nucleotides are TGCAGCGTTACCCAGCTATCCAATGAGCAGTTCTTC. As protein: CSVTQLSNEQFF.

CDR3 amino acids: CASRSYTDTQYF. For the CDR3, the DNA is TGCGCCAGCAGGTCGTATACAGATACGCAGTATTTT. V gene TRBV5-1 combines with J gene TRBJ2-3; D gene uncertain. V dropped 5 bases and J dropped 3 bases, with 7 bases sitting between them. The CDR3 has 12 amino acids. Germline CDR1 and CDR2: SGHRS and YFSETQ.

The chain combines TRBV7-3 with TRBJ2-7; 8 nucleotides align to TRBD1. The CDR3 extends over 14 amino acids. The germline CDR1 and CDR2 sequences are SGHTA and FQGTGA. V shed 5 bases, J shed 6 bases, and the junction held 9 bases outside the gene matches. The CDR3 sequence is CASSIDRGGSEQYF. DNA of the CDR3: TGTGCCAGCAGCATTGACAGGGGAGGTTCCGAGCAGTACTTC.

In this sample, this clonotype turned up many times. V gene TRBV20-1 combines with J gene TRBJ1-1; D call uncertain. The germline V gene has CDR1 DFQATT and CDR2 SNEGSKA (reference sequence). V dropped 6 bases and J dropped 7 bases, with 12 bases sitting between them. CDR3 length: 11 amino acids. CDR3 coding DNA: TGCAGTGCCATAGCACGAGTTGAAGCTTTCTTT. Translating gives CSAIARVEAFF.

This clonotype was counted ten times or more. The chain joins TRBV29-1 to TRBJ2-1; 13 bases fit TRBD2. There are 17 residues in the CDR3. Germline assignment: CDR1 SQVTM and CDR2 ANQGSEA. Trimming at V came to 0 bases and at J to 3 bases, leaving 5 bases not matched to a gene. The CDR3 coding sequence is TGCAGCGTTGAAGATCTGGGGACTAGCGGGAACTACAATGAGCAGTTCTTC. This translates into CSVEDLGTSGNYNEQFF.

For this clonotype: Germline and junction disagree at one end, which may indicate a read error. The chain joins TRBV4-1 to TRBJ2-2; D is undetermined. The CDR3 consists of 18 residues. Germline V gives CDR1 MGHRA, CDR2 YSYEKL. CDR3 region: CASGQRILVYENTGELFF. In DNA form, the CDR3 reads TGCGCCAGCGGCCAAAGGATTCTAGTCTATGAGAACACCGGGGAGCTGTTTTTT.

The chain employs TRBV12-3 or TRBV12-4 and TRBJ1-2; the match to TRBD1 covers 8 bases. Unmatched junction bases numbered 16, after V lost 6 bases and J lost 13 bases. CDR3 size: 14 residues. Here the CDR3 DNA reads TGTGCCAGCAGGCAGGGGGCCGGGCCGGGATGGCTCACCTTC. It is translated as CASRQGAGPGWLTF.

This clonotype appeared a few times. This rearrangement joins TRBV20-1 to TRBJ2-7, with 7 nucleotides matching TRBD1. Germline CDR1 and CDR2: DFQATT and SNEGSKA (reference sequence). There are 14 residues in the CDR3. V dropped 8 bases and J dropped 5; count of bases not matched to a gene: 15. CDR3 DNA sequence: TGCAGTCTCCGCATTAGACAGGGCTGGAACGAGCAGTACTTC. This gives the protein CSLRIRQGWNEQYF.

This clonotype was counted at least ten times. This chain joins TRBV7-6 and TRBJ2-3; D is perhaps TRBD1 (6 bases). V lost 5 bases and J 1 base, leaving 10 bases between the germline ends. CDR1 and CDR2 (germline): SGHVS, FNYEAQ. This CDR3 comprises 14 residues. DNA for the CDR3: TGTGCCAGCAGCCCGCGGACAGGCACAGATACGCAGTATTTT. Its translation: CASSPRTGTDTQYF.

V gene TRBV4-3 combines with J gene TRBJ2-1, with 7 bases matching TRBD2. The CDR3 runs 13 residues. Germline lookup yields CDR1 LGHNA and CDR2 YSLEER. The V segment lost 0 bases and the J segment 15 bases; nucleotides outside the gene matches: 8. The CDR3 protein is CASSQEFGLESFF. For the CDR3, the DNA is TGCGCCAGCAGCCAAGAATTTGGACTAGAGTCGTTCTTC.

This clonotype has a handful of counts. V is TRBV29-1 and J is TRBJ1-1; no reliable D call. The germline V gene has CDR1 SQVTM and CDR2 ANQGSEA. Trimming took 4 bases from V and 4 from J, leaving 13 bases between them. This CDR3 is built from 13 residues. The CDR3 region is CSVAGRLGTEAFF. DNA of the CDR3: TGCAGCGTTGCAGGACGGTTGGGCACTGAAGCTTTCTTT. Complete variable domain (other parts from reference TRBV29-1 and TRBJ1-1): SAVISQKPSRDICQRGTSLTIQCQVDSQVTMMFWYRQQPGQSLTLIATANQGSEATYESGFVIDKFPISRPNLTFSTLTVSNMSPEDSSIYLCSVAGRLGTEAFFGQGTRLTVV.

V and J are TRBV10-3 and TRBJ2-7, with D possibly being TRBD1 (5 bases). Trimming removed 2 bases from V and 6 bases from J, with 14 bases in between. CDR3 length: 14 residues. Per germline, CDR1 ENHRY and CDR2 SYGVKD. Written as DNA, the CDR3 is TGTGCCATCAGTGAGACCAGGGCCTCTATCGAGCAGTACTTC. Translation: CAISETRASIEQYF.

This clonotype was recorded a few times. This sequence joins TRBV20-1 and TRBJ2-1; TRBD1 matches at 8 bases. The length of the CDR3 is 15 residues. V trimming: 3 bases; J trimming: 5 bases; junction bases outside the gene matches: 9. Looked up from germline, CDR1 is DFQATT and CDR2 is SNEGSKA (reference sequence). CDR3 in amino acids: CSASPGTGPNNEQFF. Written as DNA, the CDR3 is TGCAGTGCTAGCCCCGGGACAGGACCTAACAATGAGCAGTTCTTC.

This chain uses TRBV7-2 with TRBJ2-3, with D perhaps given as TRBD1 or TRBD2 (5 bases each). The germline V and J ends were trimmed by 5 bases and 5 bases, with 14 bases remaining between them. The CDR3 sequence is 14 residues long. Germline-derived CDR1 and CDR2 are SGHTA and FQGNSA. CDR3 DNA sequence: TGTGCCAGCAGCCAAAGAGGTGGGGGAGATACGCAGTATTTT. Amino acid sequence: CASSQRGGGDTQYF.

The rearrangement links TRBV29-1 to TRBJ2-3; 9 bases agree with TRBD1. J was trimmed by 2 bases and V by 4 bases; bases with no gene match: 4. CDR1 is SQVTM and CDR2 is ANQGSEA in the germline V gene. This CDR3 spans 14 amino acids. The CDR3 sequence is CSVVRTGATDTQYF. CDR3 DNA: TGCAGCGTTGTTAGGACAGGGGCCACAGATACGCAGTATTTT.

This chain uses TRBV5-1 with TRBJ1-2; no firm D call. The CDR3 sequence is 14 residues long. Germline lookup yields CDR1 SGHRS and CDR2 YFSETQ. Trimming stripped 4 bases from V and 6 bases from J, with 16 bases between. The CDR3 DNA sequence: TGCGCCAGCAGCCCTGGTGAGGGCGCAGATGGCTACACCTTC. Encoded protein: CASSPGEGADGYTF.

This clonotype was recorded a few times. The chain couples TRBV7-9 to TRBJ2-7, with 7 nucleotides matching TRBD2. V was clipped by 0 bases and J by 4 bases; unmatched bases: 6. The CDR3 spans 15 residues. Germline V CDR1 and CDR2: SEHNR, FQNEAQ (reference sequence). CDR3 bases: TGTGCCAGCAGCTTAGCGGGAGGGGCCTTTTACGAGCAGTACTTC. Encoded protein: CASSLAGGAFYEQYF.

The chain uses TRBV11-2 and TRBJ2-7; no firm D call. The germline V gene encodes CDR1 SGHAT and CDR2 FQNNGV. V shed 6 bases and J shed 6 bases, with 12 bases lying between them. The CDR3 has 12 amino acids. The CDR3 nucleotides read TGTGCCAGCAGTTGGGCAGGTGCCGAGCAGTACTTC. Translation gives CASSWAGAEQYF.

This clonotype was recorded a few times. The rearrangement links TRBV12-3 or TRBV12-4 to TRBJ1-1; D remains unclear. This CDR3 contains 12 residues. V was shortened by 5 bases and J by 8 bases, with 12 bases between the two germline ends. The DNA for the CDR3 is TGTGCCAGCAGTCTACGGCCCAGGGAAGCTTTCTTT. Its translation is CASSLRPREAFF.

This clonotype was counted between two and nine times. CDR3 amino acids: CASSGLGRAETQYF. The CDR3 nucleotides read TGTGCCAGCAGTGGGTTAGGCCGGGCGGAGACCCAGTACTTC. V and J are TRBV2 and TRBJ2-5; unclear D gene. V dropped 4 bases and J dropped 5 bases, with 14 bases sitting between them. The CDR3 has 14 residues. Germline assignment: CDR1 SNHLY and CDR2 FYNNEI.

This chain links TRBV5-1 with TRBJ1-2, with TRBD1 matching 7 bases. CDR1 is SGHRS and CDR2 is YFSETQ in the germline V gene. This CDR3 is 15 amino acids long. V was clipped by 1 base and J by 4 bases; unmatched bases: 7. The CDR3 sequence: CASSLNRGNFYGYTF. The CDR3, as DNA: TGCGCCAGCAGCTTGAACAGGGGCAACTTCTATGGCTACACCTTC.

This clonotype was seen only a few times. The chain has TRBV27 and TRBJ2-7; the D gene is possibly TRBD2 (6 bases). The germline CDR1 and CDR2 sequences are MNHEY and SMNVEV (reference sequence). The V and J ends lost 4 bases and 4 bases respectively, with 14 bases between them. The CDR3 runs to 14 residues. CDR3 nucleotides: TGTGCCAGCAGTTCCCTCCGGGAGCTATACGAGCAGTACTTC. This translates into CASSSLRELYEQYF.

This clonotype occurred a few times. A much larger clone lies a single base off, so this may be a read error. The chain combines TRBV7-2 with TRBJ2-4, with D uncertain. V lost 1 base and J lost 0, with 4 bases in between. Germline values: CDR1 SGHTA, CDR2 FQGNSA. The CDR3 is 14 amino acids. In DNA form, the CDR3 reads TGTGCCAGCAGCTTAGAGGTAGCCAAAAACATTCAGTACTTC. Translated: CASSLEVAKNIQYF.

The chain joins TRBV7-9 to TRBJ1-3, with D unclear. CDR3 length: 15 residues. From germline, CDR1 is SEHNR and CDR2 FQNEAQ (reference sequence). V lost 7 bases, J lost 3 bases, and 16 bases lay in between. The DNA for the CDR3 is TGTGCCAGCACCGAGTTTGTCGCTGATGGAAACACCATATATTTT. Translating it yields CASTEFVADGNTIYF.

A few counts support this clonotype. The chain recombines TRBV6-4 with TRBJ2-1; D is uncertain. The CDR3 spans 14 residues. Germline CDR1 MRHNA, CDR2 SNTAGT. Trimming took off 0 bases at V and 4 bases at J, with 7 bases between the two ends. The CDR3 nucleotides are TGTGCCAGCAGTGACTCAAGTAGTTACAATGAGCAGTTCTTC. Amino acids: CASSDSSSYNEQFF.

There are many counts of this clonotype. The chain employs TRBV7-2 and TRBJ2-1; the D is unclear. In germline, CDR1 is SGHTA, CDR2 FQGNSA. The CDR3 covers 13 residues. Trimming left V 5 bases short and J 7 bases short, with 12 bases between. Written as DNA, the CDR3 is TGTGCCAGCAGCCCCCTCTCTGGAAATGAGCAGTTCTTC. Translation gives CASSPLSGNEQFF.

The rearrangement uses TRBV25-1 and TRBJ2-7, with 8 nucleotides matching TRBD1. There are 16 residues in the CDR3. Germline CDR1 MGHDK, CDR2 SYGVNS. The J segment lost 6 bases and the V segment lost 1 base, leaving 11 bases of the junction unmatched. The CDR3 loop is CASSEFGGRGLGEQYF. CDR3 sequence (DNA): TGTGCCAGCAGTGAATTCGGAGGCAGGGGGCTCGGCGAGCAGTACTTC.

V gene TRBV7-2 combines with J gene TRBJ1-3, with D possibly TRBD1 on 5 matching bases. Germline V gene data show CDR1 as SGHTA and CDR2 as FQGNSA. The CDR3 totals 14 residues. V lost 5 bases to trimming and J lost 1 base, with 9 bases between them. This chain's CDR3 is CASSRTNSGNTIYF. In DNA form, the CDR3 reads TGTGCCAGCAGCCGGACAAATTCTGGAAACACCATATATTTT. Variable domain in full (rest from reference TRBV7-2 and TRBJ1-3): GAGVSQSPSNKVTEKGKDVELRCDPISGHTALYWYRQSLGQGLEFLIYFQGNSAPDKSGLPSDRFSAERTGGSVSTLTIQRTQQEDSAVYLCASSRTNSGNTIYFGEGSWLTVV.